This passage covers 20 T cell receptor beta chains from one sample sequenced in a study of cytomegalovirus exposure and HLA in healthy donors. Primers included in the PCR were 60 Vbeta and 13 Jbeta primers. Clones were sequenced by immunoSEQ multiplex PCR, and TCRdb holds only the in-frame ones, with some missing. The data contain nearly 65,000 clones, 73% of them singletons. Sequencing was carried out using PBMCs. These receptors all come from a man in his fifties or sixties in good health and CMV-seronegative.

The chain combines TRBV4-1 with TRBJ2-7; D remains unclear. Trimming left V 0 bases short and J 2 bases short, with 8 bases between. This CDR3 region has 14 residues. The V gene's germline CDR1 is MGHRA and CDR2 YSYEKL. The DNA for the CDR3 is TGCGCCAGCAGCCAAGAGCAAGAGGCCTACGAGCAGTACTTC. Its translation: CASSQEQEAYEQYF.

The rearrangement joins TRBV27 to TRBJ2-3; TRBD1 aligns across 8 bases. This CDR3 has 15 amino acids. Losses at the gene ends were 3 bases for V and 3 bases for J; bases not matched to a gene: 5. Germline CDR1 reads MNHEY; CDR2 reads SMNVEV (reference sequence). This CDR3 reads CASSLAGGRTDTQYF. CDR3 in DNA: TGTGCCAGCAGTTTGGCAGGGGGCAGGACAGATACGCAGTATTTT.

CDR3: CASSLGAGAEAFF. The CDR3 DNA sequence: TGTGCCAGCAGCTTAGGGGCCGGCGCTGAAGCTTTCTTT. This chain links TRBV7-9 with TRBJ1-1; D unclear. CDR3 length equals 13 residues. Germline values: CDR1 SEHNR, CDR2 FQNEAQ (reference sequence). V dropped 1 base and J dropped 6 bases, with 9 bases sitting between them.

V and J are TRBV28 and TRBJ1-2; 7 positions match TRBD1. J lost 4 bases, V lost 5 bases, and 10 bases had no gene match. Germline V gives CDR1 MDHEN, CDR2 SYDVKM. The CDR3 loop spans 15 amino acids. Written as DNA, the CDR3 is TGTGCCAGCAGTGACAGGGACCCTCAGCTCTATGGCTACACCTTC. As protein: CASSDRDPQLYGYTF.

The chain uses TRBV13 and TRBJ2-2; 7 nucleotides align to TRBD2. The trim removed 4 bases at V and 1 base at J, leaving 9 bases unmatched. Germline assignment: CDR1 PRHDT and CDR2 FYEKMQ (reference sequence). The CDR3 runs 17 residues. Written as DNA, the CDR3 is TGTGCCAGCAGCTCGAGGGCTTGGGGGGGGAACACCGGGGAGCTGTTTTTT. It yields the protein CASSSRAWGGNTGELFF.

This chain links TRBV14 with TRBJ2-7; 9 nucleotides agree with TRBD2. V lost 5 bases to trimming and J lost 5 bases; unmatched junction nucleotides: 13. Germline-derived CDR1 and CDR2 are SGHDN and FVKESK. The CDR3 is 16 residues long. CDR3 region: CASSSMGWTSDHEQYF. DNA of the CDR3: TGTGCCAGCAGCTCGATGGGCTGGACTAGCGACCACGAGCAGTACTTC.

Turning to this clone: Other DNA sequences in the sample encode the same CDR3. The chain is built from TRBV30 and TRBJ2-3; the match to TRBD2 covers 9 bases. The V gene end was trimmed by 4 bases and the J gene end by 4 bases; junction bases not matched to a gene: 9. Germline V gene lookup returns CDR1 GTSNPN and CDR2 SVGIG (reference sequence). The CDR3 spans 15 residues. The CDR3, as DNA: TGTGCCTGGACTAGCGGGACCCATGTGCCAGATACGCAGTATTTT. It specifies CAWTSGTHVPDTQYF.

CDR3: CAIRGTGEQYF. CDR3 bases: TGTGCCATCAGAGGGACTGGAGAGCAGTACTTC. The V call is TRBV10-3, the J call TRBJ2-7, with D possibly being TRBD2 (6 bases). Deletions cut 6 bases from V and 7 bases from J, with 10 bases between. The CDR3 is 11 amino acids. CDR1 is ENHRY and CDR2 is SYGVKD in the germline V gene.

The rearrangement uses TRBV9 and TRBJ2-4, with D maybe TRBD2 (6 bases). This CDR3 has 16 residues. Germline CDR1 SGDLS, CDR2 YYNGEE. V lost 0 bases to trimming and J lost 0 bases, with 10 bases between them. CDR3 bases: TGTGCCAGCAGCGTAGGGACTACCCTAGCCAAAAACATTCAGTACTTC. The encoded protein is CASSVGTTLAKNIQYF.

This rearrangement joins TRBV9 to TRBJ2-5, with 12 nucleotides matching TRBD2. CDR3 length: 15 residues. Germline V gene sequence: CDR1 SGDLS, CDR2 YYNGEE. Germline trimming cut 2 bases from V and 5 bases from J; bases unmatched to any gene: 4. The chain's CDR3 is CASSVPSGGVETQYF. The CDR3 DNA reads as TGTGCCAGCAGCGTCCCTAGCGGGGGGGTCGAGACCCAGTACTTC. Full variable domain (rest looked up from reference TRBV9 and TRBJ2-5): DSGVTQTPKHLITATGQRVTLRCSPRSGDLSVYWYQQSLDQGLQFLIQYYNGEERAKGNILERFSAQQFPDLHSELNLSSLELGDSALYFCASSVPSGGVETQYFGPGTRLLVL.

This chain links TRBV5-6 with TRBJ1-2, with D perhaps matching TRBD1 (6 bases). Trimming took 0 bases from V and 9 from J, leaving 12 bases between them. The CDR3 runs to 13 residues. The germline V gene has CDR1 SGHDT and CDR2 YYEEEE. The CDR3: CASSLGTGYSYTF. DNA for the CDR3: TGTGCCAGCAGCTTGGGAACAGGGTATAGCTACACCTTC.

This clone was detected only once. This rearrangement joins TRBV5-8 to TRBJ2-5, with D possibly matching TRBD2 (6 bases). Trimming pared 7 bases from V and 5 bases from J, leaving 18 bases between. Germline V gives CDR1 SGHTS, CDR2 YDEGEE. The CDR3 sequence is 14 residues long. In DNA, the CDR3 is TGTGCCAGCCTCCGGGGTTCAGGAGGGGAGACCCAGTACTTC. Translated, it gives CASLRGSGGETQYF.

The chain carries TRBV10-3 and TRBJ1-2; no clear D gene. This CDR3 is 13 amino acids long. Trimming stripped 3 bases from V and 7 bases from J, with 12 bases between. Germline V gene sequence: CDR1 ENHRY, CDR2 SYGVKD. This chain's CDR3 is CAISESQDTGYTF. Written as DNA, the CDR3 is TGTGCCATCAGTGAAAGTCAGGATACTGGCTACACCTTC.

This clone appeared once. The chain couples TRBV27 to TRBJ2-7, with 9 bases lining up with TRBD1. The CDR3 has 14 residues. The V segment lost 5 bases and the J segment 9 bases; nucleotides outside the gene matches: 11. CDR1 MNHEY and CDR2 SMNVEV come from the germline V gene (reference sequence). CDR3 sequence: CASSPGQGFVGQYF. The CDR3 coding sequence is TGTGCCAGCAGTCCGGGACAGGGTTTCGTCGGGCAGTACTTC.

The rearrangement links TRBV11-2 to TRBJ1-1; D perhaps matches TRBD1 (5 bases). The CDR3 extends over 13 amino acids. Per the germline V gene, CDR1 is SGHAT and CDR2 is FQNNGV. V was shortened by 5 bases and J by 10 bases, with 17 bases between the two germline ends. Here the CDR3 DNA reads TGTGCCAGCAGCCACGAGGGGCAGGGAGGAGCTTTCTTT. Its translation: CASSHEGQGGAFF.

The chain recombines TRBV10-3 with TRBJ2-1; 9 positions agree with TRBD2. The trim removed 6 bases at V and 2 bases at J, leaving 5 bases unmatched. There are 15 residues in the CDR3. Germline V lookup: CDR1 ENHRY, CDR2 SYGVKD. The CDR3 region has the DNA TGTGCCATCAGGGGGACTAGCCCCACCTACAATGAGCAGTTCTTC. Its translation: CAIRGTSPTYNEQFF.

In the case of this clone: Compared with germline, one end of the junction differs, possibly owing to a read error. J is TRBJ1-2 and V is TRBV27; D perhaps matches TRBD1 (6 bases). CDR1 MNHEY and CDR2 SMNVEV come from the germline V gene (reference sequence). The CDR3 has 13 residues. The CDR3 sequence: CASSLSGAYGCTF. The CDR3, as DNA: TGTGCCAGCAGTTTATCGGGGGCCTATGGCTGCACCTTC.

The V and J genes are TRBV5-6 and TRBJ2-7; D is uncertain. Trimming stripped 4 bases from V and 0 bases from J, with 11 bases between. The CDR3 totals 14 residues. CDR1 SGHDT and CDR2 YYEEEE come from the germline V gene. The CDR3 loop reads CASSHRSRSYEQYF. CDR3 coding DNA: TGTGCCAGCAGCCATCGGTCACGCTCCTACGAGCAGTACTTC. Combining the CDR3 with reference TRBV5-6 and TRBJ2-7 gives the whole variable domain DAGVTQSPTHLIKTRGQQVTLRCSPKSGHDTVSWYQQALGQGPQFIFQYYEEEERQRGNFPDRFSGHQFPNYSSELNVNALLLGDSALYLCASSHRSRSYEQYFGPGTRLTVT.

This chain links TRBV11-1 with TRBJ2-5, with D tentatively TRBD1 (6 bases). The end of the DNA fits TRBJ2-7 better, so the J call may be wrong. This CDR3 has 17 residues. The germline V gene encodes CDR1 SGHAT and CDR2 FQDESV (reference sequence). The CDR3 DNA reads TGTGCCAGCAGTTCCTGGCCGACGCAGGGGACCTCCTACGAGCAGTACTTC. It translates to CASSSWPTQGTSYEQYF.

V usage is TRBV5-1 and J usage is TRBJ2-3, with 7 bases identical to TRBD2. Germline V gene sequence: CDR1 SGHRS, CDR2 YFSETQ. CDR3 length: 17 residues. The V and J ends lost 0 bases and 0 bases, in that order; junction bases with no gene match: 7. For the CDR3, the DNA is TGCGCCAGCAGCTTGGTTGGGGGGGGTTCTAGCACAGATACGCAGTATTTT. Its translation is CASSLVGGGSSTDTQYF.